A single sample gave rise to the 21 T cell receptor beta chains below, sequenced in a study of blood T cell repertoires in COVID-19. Clones were read by immunoSEQ multiplex PCR, and TCRdb kept only the in-frame ones, dropping some. This sample carries about 240,000 clones, about 79% of them seen once, and the ten largest clones take over 8%. What was sequenced was peripheral blood. The origin of the receptors is a woman of 80 years or more with acute or convalescent COVID-19.

The V gene is TRBV6-6, the J gene TRBJ1-5; perhaps TRBD1 as D (5 bases). The CDR3 has 15 residues. Trimming took off 5 bases at V and 7 bases at J, with 18 bases between the two ends. Germline V gives CDR1 MNHNY, CDR2 SVGAGI (reference sequence). The CDR3 region is CASSNPPGGQQPQHF. The CDR3 region has the DNA TGTGCCAGCAGTAATCCGCCGGGGGGTCAACAGCCCCAGCATTTT.

This chain uses TRBV18 with TRBJ2-2; 8 nucleotides align to TRBD1. The V gene end was trimmed by 6 bases and the J gene end by 4 bases; junction bases not matched to a gene: 10. Germline assignment: CDR1 KGHSH and CDR2 LQKENI. This CDR3 has 16 residues. Here the CDR3 DNA reads TGTGCCAGCTCCCAGATTAGGACAGGGAGCACCGGGGAGCTGTTTTTT. It encodes CASSQIRTGSTGELFF.

The chain combines TRBV24-1 with TRBJ1-1; 7 bases fit TRBD1. The germline V gene has CDR1 KGHDR and CDR2 SFDVKD. The CDR3 sequence is 15 residues long. Trimming took 1 base from V and 4 from J; bases not matched to a gene: 5. The CDR3 sequence: CATSDFEGAPTEAFF. The DNA of the CDR3 is TGTGCCACCAGTGATTTTGAGGGGGCCCCCACTGAAGCTTTCTTT.

CDR3 amino acids: CARITSGGPLAKNIQYF. The CDR3 DNA is TGCGCCAGAATAACTAGCGGGGGGCCGCTTGCCAAAAACATTCAGTACTTC. The chain has TRBV10-1 and TRBJ2-4, with 12 bases aligning to TRBD2. In germline, CDR1 is WNHNN, CDR2 SYGVQD (reference sequence). V was clipped by 9 bases and J by 1 base; unmatched bases: 10. The CDR3 runs to 17 residues.

J is TRBJ2-1 and V is TRBV6-6, with TRBD1 identical over 8 bases. Trimming at V came to 5 bases and at J to 6 bases, leaving 6 bases not matched to a gene. The CDR3 contains 14 residues. Germline CDR1 reads MNHNY; CDR2 reads SVGAGI (reference sequence). The CDR3 nucleotides read TGTGCCAGCAGTGGGACAGGATCGGGCAATGAGCAGTTCTTC. It translates to CASSGTGSGNEQFF.

The chain combines TRBV12-5 with TRBJ1-5; maybe TRBD1 (5 bases). The CDR3 extends over 18 amino acids. V was trimmed by 0 bases and J by 3 bases, leaving 18 bases between them. Germline CDR1 and CDR2: LGHNT and FRNRAP. In nucleotides, the CDR3 is TGTGCTAGTGGTTTGGTACATATCGGGGCGGGGAACAATCAGCCCCAGCATTTT. Translation gives CASGLVHIGAGNNQPQHF.

This clone was found a few times. CDR3 sequence reads: CASSQTGVRTEAFF. The CDR3 DNA reads as TGTGCCAGCAGCCAAACAGGGGTACGGACTGAAGCTTTCTTT. This rearrangement joins TRBV14 to TRBJ1-1, with 7 positions matching TRBD1. Trimming removed 2 bases from V and 5 bases from J; junction bases left unmatched: 5. Germline values: CDR1 SGHDN, CDR2 FVKESK. This CDR3 has 14 amino acids.

V usage is TRBV2 and J usage is TRBJ1-2; D perhaps matches TRBD1 (6 bases). V lost 2 bases and J 5 bases, leaving 15 bases between the germline ends. Germline V lookup: CDR1 SNHLY, CDR2 FYNNEI. The CDR3 consists of 15 residues. CDR3 coding DNA: TGTGCCAGCAGTGAAATGGGGGCCCTCTCTTATGGCTACACCTTC. This sequence encodes CASSEMGALSYGYTF.

This clone showed up just a few times. The chain is built from TRBV30 and TRBJ1-5; 9 nucleotides line up with TRBD1. Germline CDR1 is GTSNPN and CDR2 is SVGIG (reference sequence). This CDR3 region has 15 residues. V was clipped by 3 bases and J by 4 bases; unmatched bases: 7. As DNA, the CDR3 is TGTGCCTGGAGCACAGGGGGCGCGGGGAATCAGCCCCAGCATTTT. As protein: CAWSTGGAGNQPQHF.

This clone was detected only once. V is TRBV7-2 and J is TRBJ2-3; possible D gene TRBD2, 6 bases. CDR1 SGHTA and CDR2 FQGNSA come from the germline V gene. Between the trimmed V and J ends, which lost 5 bases and 8 bases, there was a span of 23 bases. The CDR3 runs 16 residues. CDR3 bases: TGTGCCAGCAGCCCCCCCGCGGCGGGATATAGATCTACGCAGTATTTT. It translates to CASSPPAAGYRSTQYF.

This sequence joins TRBV7-9 and TRBJ2-7, with 8 bases fitting TRBD2. Germline V gene lookup returns CDR1 SEHNR and CDR2 FQNEAQ (reference sequence). Unmatched junction bases numbered 14, after V lost 4 bases and J lost 6 bases. The CDR3 has 16 amino acids. CDR3 residues: CASSSGSGGPRLEQYF. DNA for the CDR3: TGTGCCAGCAGCTCCGGTTCGGGGGGGCCCCGTCTCGAGCAGTACTTC.

The V call is TRBV3-1 (or the pseudogene TRBV3-2), the J call TRBJ1-1, with D possibly TRBD1 on 6 matching bases. V lost 5 bases and J 8 bases, leaving 21 bases between the germline ends. The CDR3 runs to 15 residues. The germline V gene encodes CDR1 LGHDT and CDR2 YNNKEL (reference sequence). The CDR3 sequence: CASSGSGRGKLEAFF. CDR3 DNA sequence: TGTGCCAGCAGCGGGAGCGGCAGGGGCAAACTAGAAGCTTTCTTT.

This chain uses TRBV30 with TRBJ2-5; the match to TRBD1 covers 12 bases. This CDR3 region has 15 residues. The germline CDR1 and CDR2 sequences are GTSNPN and SVGIG (reference sequence). The junction had 2 bases not matched to a gene; V was cut back by 3 bases and J by 0 bases. The CDR3 reads CAWSRDRGHQETQYF. CDR3 sequence (DNA): TGTGCCTGGAGCCGGGACAGGGGGCACCAAGAGACCCAGTACTTC.

This chain uses TRBV19 with TRBJ1-1; no firm D call. This CDR3 region has 13 residues. Germline V CDR1 and CDR2: LNHDA, SQIVND (reference sequence). The V gene lost 5 bases and the J gene lost 3 bases, with 10 bases spanning the gap. CDR3 in DNA: TGTGCCAGTAGTTCGATGGCAGACACTGAAGCTTTCTTT. This encodes CASSSMADTEAFF. Filled out from reference TRBV19 and TRBJ1-1, the complete variable domain reads DGGITQSPKYLFRKEGQNVTLSCEQNLNHDAMYWYRQDPGQGLRLIYYSQIVNDFQKGDIAEGYSVSREKKESFPLTVTSAQKNPTAFYLCASSSMADTEAFFGQGTRLTVV.

V is TRBV7-9 and J is TRBJ1-1; TRBD1 might be the D (5 bases). Germline assignment: CDR1 SEHNR and CDR2 FQNEAQ (reference sequence). V lost 5 bases and J lost 0, with 10 bases in between. The CDR3 is 14 amino acids. CDR3 residues: CASSPWTLNTEAFF. The CDR3 DNA is TGTGCCAGCAGCCCCTGGACACTGAACACTGAAGCTTTCTTT.

The chain recombines TRBV27 with TRBJ2-7; 13 bases are a match to TRBD2. Trimming cost V 6 bases and J 4 bases; bases outside gene matches: 6. The CDR3 is 15 residues long. Germline CDR1 reads MNHEY; CDR2 reads SMNVEV (reference sequence). The CDR3 protein is CASRHRLAGGYEQYF. As DNA, the CDR3 is TGTGCCAGCAGACACAGACTAGCGGGGGGTTACGAGCAGTACTTC.

This chain joins TRBV30 and TRBJ1-6; D is undetermined. V lost 0 bases and J lost 9, with 15 bases in between. The CDR3 is made up of 15 amino acids. CDR1 is GTSNPN, CDR2 SVGIG, per germline (reference sequence). In DNA, the CDR3 is TGTGCCTGGAGTGTAGATGCGGCTGGGAGTTCACCCCTCCACTTT. The encoded protein is CAWSVDAAGSSPLHF.

J is TRBJ2-1 and V is TRBV28, with 10 bases that match TRBD2. The CDR3 loop spans 17 amino acids. J gave up 9 bases and V 6 bases, and 17 bases lay outside the gene matches. Germline lookup yields CDR1 MDHEN and CDR2 SYDVKM. The CDR3: CASSLTSGTVLGREQFF. The CDR3 region has the DNA TGTGCCAGCAGCCTAACTAGCGGGACTGTCCTTGGGCGTGAGCAGTTCTTC.

The V and J genes are TRBV28 and TRBJ1-4, with 7 bases aligning to TRBD1. Germline CDR1 MDHEN, CDR2 SYDVKM. The CDR3 loop spans 15 amino acids. J gave up 8 bases and V 2 bases, and 8 bases lay outside the gene matches. CDR3 nucleotide sequence: TGTGCCAGCAGTTTACCAGGGGGAAAGGGGGAAAAACTGTTTTTT. This sequence encodes CASSLPGGKGEKLFF. Looking up the rest from reference TRBV28 and TRBJ1-4 gives the full variable domain: DVKVTQSSRYLVKRTGEKVFLECVQDMDHENMFWYRQDPGLGLRLIYFSYDVKMKEKGDIPEGYSVSREKKERFSLILESASTNQTSMYLCASSLPGGKGEKLFFGSGTQLSVL.

As DNA, the CDR3 is TGTGCCATCAGGAGCGTCGGGGGGCGGGCAGATGAGCAGTTCTTC. Translating gives CAIRSVGGRADEQFF. The V and J genes are TRBV10-3 and TRBJ2-1; a possible D gene is TRBD2 (7 bases). The V end lost 6 bases, the J end lost 8 bases, and 20 bases lay between the germline ends. The germline gives CDR1 ENHRY, CDR2 SYGVKD. CDR3 length: 15 residues.

The rearrangement joins TRBV28 to TRBJ1-2; 9 nucleotides agree with TRBD1. The CDR3 is made up of 13 amino acids. Germline V CDR1 and CDR2: MDHEN, SYDVKM. The junction had 3 bases not matched to a gene; V was cut back by 6 bases and J by 4 bases. CDR3 residues: CASSPGQGYGYTF. The CDR3 coding sequence is TGTGCCAGCAGCCCGGGACAGGGCTATGGCTACACCTTC.